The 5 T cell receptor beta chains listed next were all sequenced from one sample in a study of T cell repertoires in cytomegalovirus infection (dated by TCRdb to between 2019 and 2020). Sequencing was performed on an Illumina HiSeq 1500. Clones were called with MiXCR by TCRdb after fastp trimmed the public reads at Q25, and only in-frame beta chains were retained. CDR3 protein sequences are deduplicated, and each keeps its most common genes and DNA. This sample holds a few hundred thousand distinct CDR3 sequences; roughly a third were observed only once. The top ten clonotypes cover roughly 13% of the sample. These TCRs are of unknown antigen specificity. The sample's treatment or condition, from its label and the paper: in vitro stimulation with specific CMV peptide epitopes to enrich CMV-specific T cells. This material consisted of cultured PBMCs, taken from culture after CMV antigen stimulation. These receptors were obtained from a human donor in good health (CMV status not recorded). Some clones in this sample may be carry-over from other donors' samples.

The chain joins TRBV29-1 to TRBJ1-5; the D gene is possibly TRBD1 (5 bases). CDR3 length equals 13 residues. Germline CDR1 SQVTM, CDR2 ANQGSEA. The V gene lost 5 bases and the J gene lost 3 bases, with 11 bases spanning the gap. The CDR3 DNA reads TGCAGCGTTTCCGGGGGAATCAATCAGCCCCAGCATTTT. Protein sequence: CSVSGGINQPQHF.

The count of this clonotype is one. CDR3 residues: CASRTDRLSYNEQFF. The CDR3 DNA reads TGTGCCAGCAGAACGGACAGGCTCTCCTACAATGAGCAGTTCTTC. The genes are TRBV7-9 and TRBJ2-1, with TRBD1 matching 7 bases. CDR1 is SEHNR and CDR2 is FQNEAQ in the germline V gene (reference sequence). The CDR3 covers 15 residues. Trimming took 6 bases from V and 0 from J; bases not matched to a gene: 5.

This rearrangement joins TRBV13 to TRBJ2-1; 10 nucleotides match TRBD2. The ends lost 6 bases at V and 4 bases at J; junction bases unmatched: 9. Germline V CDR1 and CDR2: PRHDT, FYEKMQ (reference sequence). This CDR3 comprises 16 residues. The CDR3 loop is CASSQLPSGGYNEQFF. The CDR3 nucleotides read TGTGCCAGCAGTCAGCTCCCTAGCGGGGGTTACAATGAGCAGTTCTTC.

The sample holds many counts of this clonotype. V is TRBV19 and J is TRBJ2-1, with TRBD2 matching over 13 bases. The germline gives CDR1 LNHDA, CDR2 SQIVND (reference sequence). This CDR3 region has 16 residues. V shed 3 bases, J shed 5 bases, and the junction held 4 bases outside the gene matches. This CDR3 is CASSIIGLAGDNEQFF. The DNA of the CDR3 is TGTGCCAGTAGTATCATCGGACTAGCGGGGGACAATGAGCAGTTCTTC.

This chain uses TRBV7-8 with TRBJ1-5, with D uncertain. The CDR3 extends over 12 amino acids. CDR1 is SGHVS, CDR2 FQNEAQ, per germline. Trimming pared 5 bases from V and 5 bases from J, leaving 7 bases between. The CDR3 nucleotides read TGTGCCAGCAGCCCACAGTATCAGCCCCAGCATTTT. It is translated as CASSPQYQPQHF.